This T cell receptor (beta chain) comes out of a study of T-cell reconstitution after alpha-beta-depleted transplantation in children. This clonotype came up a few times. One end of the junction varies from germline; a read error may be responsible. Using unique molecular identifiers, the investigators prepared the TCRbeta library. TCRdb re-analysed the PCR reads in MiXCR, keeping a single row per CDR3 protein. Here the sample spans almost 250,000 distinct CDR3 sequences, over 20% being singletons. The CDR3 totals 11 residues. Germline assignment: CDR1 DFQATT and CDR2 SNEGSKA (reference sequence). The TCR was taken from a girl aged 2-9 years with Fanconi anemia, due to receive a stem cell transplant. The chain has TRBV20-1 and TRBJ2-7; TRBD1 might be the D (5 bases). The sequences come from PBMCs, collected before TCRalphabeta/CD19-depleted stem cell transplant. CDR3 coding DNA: TGCAGTGCAAGAGACAGAGGCGAGCAGTACTTC. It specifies CSARDRGEQYF.